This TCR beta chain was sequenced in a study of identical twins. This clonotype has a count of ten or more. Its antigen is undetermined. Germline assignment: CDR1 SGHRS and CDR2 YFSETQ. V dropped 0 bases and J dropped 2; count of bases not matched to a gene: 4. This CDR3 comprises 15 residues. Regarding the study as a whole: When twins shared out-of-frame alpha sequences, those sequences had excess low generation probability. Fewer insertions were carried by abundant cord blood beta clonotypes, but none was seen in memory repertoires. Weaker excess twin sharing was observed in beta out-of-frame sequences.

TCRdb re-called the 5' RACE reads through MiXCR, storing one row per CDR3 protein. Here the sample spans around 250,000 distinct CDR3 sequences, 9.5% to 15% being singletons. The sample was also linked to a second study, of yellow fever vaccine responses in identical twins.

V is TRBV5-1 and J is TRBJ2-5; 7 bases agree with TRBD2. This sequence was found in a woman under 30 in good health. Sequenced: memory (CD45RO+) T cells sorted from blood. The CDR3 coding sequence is TGCGCCAGCAGCTTGGCAACTAGCGAACAAGAGACCCAGTACTTC. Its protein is CASSLATSEQETQYF.